Following are 25 T cell receptor beta chains from one sample sequenced in a study of HIV-infected patients and healthy controls. Reverse transcription used 450 to 550 ng RNA and constant-region primers for alpha and beta. Separate chain-specific third strand synthesis with multiplexing indices produced the alpha and beta libraries. MiXCR was run by TCRdb on the 5' RACE reads, yielding one entry per CDR3 protein. The profile shows 15,000 to 20,000 distinct CDR3 sequences, around 10% of them singletons. Whole blood was used without fractionation, so all unsorted peripheral T cells were included. The source material was blood. These receptors were collected from an adult in good health.

This clonotype is medium-sized (0.01 to 0.1%). V and J are TRBV5-5 and TRBJ2-2, with TRBD1 identical over 9 bases. The CDR3 runs to 15 residues. Germline V gene data show CDR1 as SGHKS and CDR2 as YYEKEE (reference sequence). Losses at the gene ends were 4 bases for V and 4 bases for J; bases not matched to a gene: 5. CDR3 residues: CASSTGQGFTGELFF. CDR3 DNA: TGTGCCAGCAGCACGGGACAGGGTTTCACCGGGGAGCTGTTTTTT.

In this sample, this clonotype turned up many times. The genes are TRBV20-1 and TRBJ2-4; TRBD2 might be the D (5 bases). Germline CDR1 and CDR2: DFQATT and SNEGSKA (reference sequence). The CDR3 is made up of 14 amino acids. Trimming removed 3 bases from V and 2 bases from J, with 11 bases in between. The CDR3: CSAREPGTKNIQYF. The CDR3 nucleotides are TGCAGTGCTAGGGAGCCGGGAACCAAAAACATTCAGTACTTC.

This clonotype was observed many times. This chain links TRBV5-1 with TRBJ2-3, with a tentative D call TRBD1 (5 bases). V was pared by 4 bases and J by 0 bases, with 12 bases between. The germline gives CDR1 SGHRS, CDR2 YFSETQ. CDR3 length: 15 residues. The CDR3 coding sequence is TGCGCCAGCAGCCTTTCAGGGTCCAGCACAGATACGCAGTATTTT. As protein: CASSLSGSSTDTQYF.

The chain uses TRBV19 and TRBJ2-1, with a tentative D call TRBD1 (6 bases). The CDR3 loop spans 16 amino acids. Germline CDR1 is LNHDA and CDR2 is SQIVND (reference sequence). V lost 4 bases and J 0 bases, leaving 13 bases between the germline ends. The CDR3 DNA follows: TGTGCCAGTAGTAAGGGGACATTCCTCTCCTACAATGAGCAGTTCTTC. It yields the protein CASSKGTFLSYNEQFF.

The rearrangement joins TRBV29-1 to TRBJ2-7; possible D gene TRBD1, 6 bases. This CDR3 has 15 residues. CDR1 is SQVTM, CDR2 ANQGSEA, per germline. Trimming took off 1 base at V and 3 bases at J, with 16 bases between the two ends. The CDR3 region has the DNA TGCAGCGTTGAAGCGGGCCTGGGACAAGGCTACGAGCAGTACTTC. Translating gives CSVEAGLGQGYEQYF.

By share of the sample, this clonotype is medium-sized. The V gene is TRBV28, the J gene TRBJ2-6; D uncertain. CDR1 is MDHEN, CDR2 SYDVKM, per germline. V was trimmed by 5 bases and J by 4 bases, leaving 15 bases between them. The CDR3 sequence is 16 residues long. CDR3 amino acids: CASSPIVWTGANVLTF. CDR3 DNA: TGTGCCAGCAGTCCTATCGTTTGGACGGGGGCCAACGTCCTGACTTTC. Based on the CDR3 plus reference TRBV28 and TRBJ2-6, the full variable domain is DVKVTQSSRYLVKRTGEKVFLECVQDMDHENMFWYRQDPGLGLRLIYFSYDVKMKEKGDIPEGYSVSREKKERFSLILESASTNQTSMYLCASSPIVWTGANVLTFGAGSRLTVL.

This clonotype was picked up many times. The chain joins TRBV11-2 to TRBJ2-5; possible D gene TRBD2, 6 bases. The V end was cut by 3 bases, the J end by 1 base, with 6 bases between. This CDR3 spans 13 amino acids. In germline, CDR1 is SGHAT, CDR2 FQNNGV. The CDR3 here is CASSFGSQETQYF. Here the CDR3 DNA reads TGTGCCAGCAGCTTCGGGAGCCAAGAGACCCAGTACTTC.

This sequence joins TRBV10-3 and TRBJ2-1; unclear D gene. CDR3 length equals 13 residues. Germline assignment: CDR1 ENHRY and CDR2 SYGVKD. V lost 9 bases and J lost 0, with 9 bases in between. CDR3 DNA sequence: TGTGCCATGTCCACGAGCTCCTACAATGAGCAGTTCTTC. Its protein product is CAMSTSSYNEQFF.

In this sample, this clonotype turned up many times. The chain is built from TRBV6-5 and TRBJ1-6, with 9 bases matching TRBD1. The germline gives CDR1 MNHEY, CDR2 SVGAGI. The CDR3 runs to 17 residues. With V trimmed by 4 bases and J by 4 bases, 8 bases remained unmatched. The CDR3 here is CASSSPRTGVYNSPLHF. In DNA form, the CDR3 reads TGTGCCAGCAGTTCCCCCCGGACAGGGGTTTATAATTCACCCCTCCACTTT.

This clonotype is medium-sized (0.01 to 0.1%). This chain links TRBV29-1 with TRBJ2-3; D might be TRBD1 or TRBD2, each matching 5 bases. The CDR3 covers 14 residues. V gave up 4 bases and J gave up 1 base, with 12 bases separating them. Germline CDR1 reads SQVTM; CDR2 reads ANQGSEA. DNA for the CDR3: TGCAGCGTTGCCCCCGGGGCAGGCACAGATACGCAGTATTTT. Protein: CSVAPGAGTDTQYF.

This clonotype was seen ten or more times. This CDR3 reads CASSEWREQYF. The CDR3, as DNA: TGTGCCAGCAGTGAATGGCGCGAGCAGTACTTC. The gene calls are TRBV25-1 and TRBJ2-7; no reliable D call. Germline values: CDR1 MGHDK, CDR2 SYGVNS. The CDR3 covers 11 residues. The V and J ends lost 1 base and 6 bases respectively, with 4 bases between them.

The V call is TRBV9, the J call TRBJ2-3, with 8 bases aligning to TRBD2. The V segment lost 0 bases and the J segment 2 bases; nucleotides outside the gene matches: 2. This CDR3 has 15 amino acids. CDR1 and CDR2 from the germline V gene are SGDLS and YYNGEE. The CDR3: CASSVVLAATDTQYF. Here the CDR3 DNA reads TGTGCCAGCAGCGTAGTACTAGCGGCCACAGATACGCAGTATTTT.

This clonotype was recorded a few times. The V call is TRBV12-3 or TRBV12-4, the J call TRBJ2-3; D remains ambiguous. With 6 bases removed from V and 4 bases from J, the gap between germline ends came to 14 bases. The CDR3 runs to 14 residues. This CDR3 is CASRRDPAADTQYF. For the CDR3, the DNA is TGTGCCAGCAGACGAGACCCGGCCGCAGATACGCAGTATTTT.

This clonotype is termed medium-sized. This chain uses TRBV12-3 or TRBV12-4 with TRBJ2-7; 9 positions agree with TRBD2. The CDR3 covers 14 residues. The V gene end was trimmed by 7 bases and the J gene end by 2 bases; junction bases not matched to a gene: 6. Here the CDR3 reads CASNLAGRAYEQYF. The CDR3 DNA sequence: TGTGCCAGCAACCTAGCGGGAAGGGCCTACGAGCAGTACTTC.

This clonotype has a handful of counts. This chain joins TRBV7-2 and TRBJ2-7, with 9 bases fitting TRBD1. V lost 5 bases to trimming and J lost 4 bases; unmatched junction nucleotides: 9. The length of the CDR3 is 15 residues. Per the germline V gene, CDR1 is SGHTA and CDR2 is FQGNSA. The CDR3 DNA is TGTGCCAGCAGCCCGGCAGGGACAGGGACTTACGAGCAGTACTTC. Protein sequence: CASSPAGTGTYEQYF. Complete variable domain (other parts from reference TRBV7-2 and TRBJ2-7): GAGVSQSPSNKVTEKGKDVELRCDPISGHTALYWYRQSLGQGLEFLIYFQGNSAPDKSGLPSDRFSAERTGGSVSTLTIQRTQQEDSAVYLCASSPAGTGTYEQYFGPGTRLTVT.

This clonotype was observed at least ten times. This CDR3 reads CASSSGTGVNNEQFF. CDR3 DNA sequence: TGTGCCAGCAGCTCCGGGACAGGGGTAAACAATGAGCAGTTCTTC. The chain joins TRBV6-6 to TRBJ2-1, with 10 bases fitting TRBD1. This CDR3 is built from 15 residues. Germline trimming cut 6 bases from V and 5 bases from J; bases unmatched to any gene: 7. Per the germline V gene, CDR1 is MNHNY and CDR2 is SVGAGI (reference sequence).

The V and J genes are TRBV6-6 and TRBJ2-3, with D unclear. The CDR3 is 18 amino acids. CDR1 and CDR2 (germline): MNHNY, SVGAGI (reference sequence). Trimming shortened V by 0 bases and J by 3 bases, and 19 bases separated the two germline ends. The chain's CDR3 is CASSYSTLDELPTDTQYF. The CDR3 DNA sequence: TGTGCCAGCAGTTACTCGACTTTGGACGAACTTCCGACAGATACGCAGTATTTT.

This clonotype showed up many times. One end of the junction does not line up with germline, which may come from a read error. For the CDR3, the DNA is TGTGCCAGCAGCTCCGCTAGTCCGGAATCCTTT. Protein product: CASSSASPESF. The chain employs TRBV5-6 and TRBJ1-1, with D unresolved. CDR3 size: 11 residues. CDR1 and CDR2 (germline): SGHDT, YYEEEE.

The sample holds many counts of this clonotype. The V gene is TRBV6-6, the J gene TRBJ2-7, with a tentative D call TRBD1 (6 bases). Looked up from germline, CDR1 is MNHNY and CDR2 is SVGAGI (reference sequence). CDR3 size: 13 residues. Between the trimmed V and J ends, which lost 5 bases and 3 bases, there was a span of 11 bases. The CDR3 sequence: CASSRVGGYEQYF. The CDR3 coding sequence is TGTGCCAGCAGTCGGGTAGGGGGCTACGAGCAGTACTTC.

This clonotype was seen repeatedly, ten times or more. J is TRBJ2-2 and V is TRBV12-3 or TRBV12-4; no firm D call. The CDR3 is 12 amino acids. V was trimmed by 10 bases and J by 5 bases, leaving 11 bases between them. The CDR3 DNA reads TGTGCCACCCCCGGGCCTACCGGGGAGCTGTTTTTT. This codes for CATPGPTGELFF.

This clonotype was observed a single time. A much bigger clone sits one base away, suggesting this may be a read error. V is TRBV7-2 and J is TRBJ2-3, with D unclear. Germline V gene sequence: CDR1 SGHTA, CDR2 FQGNSA. Trimming pared 3 bases from V and 0 bases from J, leaving 13 bases between. The CDR3 loop spans 16 amino acids. The CDR3 region is CASSLVPSISTDTQYF. As DNA, the CDR3 is TGTGCCAGCAGCTTGGTTCCGTCGATAAGCACAGATACGCAGTATTTT.

This rearrangement joins TRBV10-3 to TRBJ1-1; D is unresolved. The CDR3 runs 12 residues. From germline, CDR1 is ENHRY and CDR2 SYGVKD. Trimming stripped 4 bases from V and 4 bases from J, with 7 bases between. DNA of the CDR3: TGTGCCATCAGTGTTGAGGGCACTGAAGCTTTCTTT. Its protein is CAISVEGTEAFF.

This clonotype was observed many times. CDR3 bases: TGTGCCAGCAGCTTGTTGGATTTCTTT. It codes for CASSLLDFF. The rearrangement links TRBV7-9 to TRBJ1-1; D unresolved. Per the germline V gene, CDR1 is SEHNR and CDR2 is FQNEAQ (reference sequence). V was pared by 3 bases and J by 13 bases, with 6 bases between. The CDR3 has 9 residues.

This clonotype was observed many times. This rearrangement joins TRBV19 to TRBJ2-6, with 8 bases identical to TRBD1. Germline loops: CDR1 LNHDA, CDR2 SQIVND (reference sequence). The CDR3 is made up of 17 amino acids. With 7 bases clipped from V and 0 bases from J, the junction kept 8 bases outside the gene matches. CDR3 nucleotide sequence: TGTGCCAGTACTCGGACAGGGTTTGGCTCTGGGGCCAACGTCCTGACTTTC. Protein sequence: CASTRTGFGSGANVLTF.

This clonotype occurred a few times. The rearrangement uses TRBV5-1 and TRBJ2-3; D uncertain. The CDR3 spans 14 residues. Trimming removed 4 bases at V and 4 bases at J, with 13 bases between. Germline CDR1 SGHRS, CDR2 YFSETQ. In nucleotides, the CDR3 is TGCGCCAGCAGCCCGGTGGGATCCCCAGATACGCAGTATTTT. Translating gives CASSPVGSPDTQYF.